The clone carrying this T cell receptor beta chain was seen a few times. The data were obtained in a study of T cells after yellow fever vaccination. TCRdb ran MiXCR on the 5' RACE reads and lists one entry per CDR3 protein. This sample yields over 300,000 distinct CDR3 sequences, of which around 6.8% are seen a single time; 15% to 20% belongs to the top ten. Germline V gives CDR1 MDHEN, CDR2 SYDVKM. V was clipped by 6 bases and J by 2 bases, with 17 bases between them. CDR3 length: 16 amino acids. The origin of this receptor is a man younger than 35 who received the YFV17D yellow fever vaccine. Sample: PBMCs, taken 45 days after the first yellow fever vaccination. The chain is built from TRBV28 and TRBJ2-1; tentative D call: TRBD2 (7 bases). CDR3 coding DNA: TGTGCCAGCAGGACCGTTGGAGGGGGGGCCTACAATGAGCAGTTCTTC. The encoded protein is CASRTVGGGAYNEQFF.